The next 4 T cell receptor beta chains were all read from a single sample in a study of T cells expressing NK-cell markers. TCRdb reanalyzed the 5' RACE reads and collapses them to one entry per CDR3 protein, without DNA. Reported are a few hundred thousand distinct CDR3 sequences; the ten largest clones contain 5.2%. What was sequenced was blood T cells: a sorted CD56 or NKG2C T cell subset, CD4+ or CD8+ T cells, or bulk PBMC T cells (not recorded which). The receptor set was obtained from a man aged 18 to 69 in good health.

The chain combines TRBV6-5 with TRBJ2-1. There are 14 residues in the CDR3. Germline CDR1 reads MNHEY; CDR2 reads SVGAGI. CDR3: CASSYSSLDNEQFF.

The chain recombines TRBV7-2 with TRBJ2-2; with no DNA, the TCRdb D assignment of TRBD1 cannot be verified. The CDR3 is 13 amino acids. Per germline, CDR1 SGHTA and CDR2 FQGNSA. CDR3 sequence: CASSPSLSGGLFF.

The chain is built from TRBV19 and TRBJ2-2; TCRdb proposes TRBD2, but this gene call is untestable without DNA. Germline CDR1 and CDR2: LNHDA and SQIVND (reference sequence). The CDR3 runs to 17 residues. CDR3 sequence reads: CASSIDLRRGNTGELFF. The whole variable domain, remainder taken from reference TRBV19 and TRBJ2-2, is DGGITQSPKYLFRKEGQNVTLSCEQNLNHDAMYWYRQDPGQGLRLIYYSQIVNDFQKGDIAEGYSVSREKKESFPLTVTSAQKNPTAFYLCASSIDLRRGNTGELFFGEGSRLTVL.

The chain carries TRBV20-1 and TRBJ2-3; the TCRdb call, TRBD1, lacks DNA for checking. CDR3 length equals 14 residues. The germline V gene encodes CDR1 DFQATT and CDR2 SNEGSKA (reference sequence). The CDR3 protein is CSANGQGIVDTQYF.